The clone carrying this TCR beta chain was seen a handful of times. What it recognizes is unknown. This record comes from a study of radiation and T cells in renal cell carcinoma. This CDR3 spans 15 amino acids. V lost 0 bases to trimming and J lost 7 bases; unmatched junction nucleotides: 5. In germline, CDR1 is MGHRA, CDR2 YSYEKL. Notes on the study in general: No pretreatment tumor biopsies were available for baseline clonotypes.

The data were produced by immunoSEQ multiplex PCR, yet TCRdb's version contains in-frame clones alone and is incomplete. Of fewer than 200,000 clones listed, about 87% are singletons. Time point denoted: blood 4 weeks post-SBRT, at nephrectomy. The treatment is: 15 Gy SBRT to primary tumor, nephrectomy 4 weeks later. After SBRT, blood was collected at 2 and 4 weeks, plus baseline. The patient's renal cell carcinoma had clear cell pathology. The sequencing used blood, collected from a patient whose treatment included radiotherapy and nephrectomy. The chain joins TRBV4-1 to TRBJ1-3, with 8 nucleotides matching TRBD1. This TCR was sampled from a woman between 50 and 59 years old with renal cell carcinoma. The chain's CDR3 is CASSQDQGAWNTIYF. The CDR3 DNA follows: TGCGCCAGCAGCCAAGATCAGGGGGCCTGGAACACCATATATTTT.